This T cell receptor (beta chain) was identified in a study of T-cell memory formation after mild COVID-19. The V gene's germline CDR1 is GTSNPN and CDR2 SVGIG (reference sequence). V lost 0 bases, J lost 3 bases, and 14 bases lay in between. This CDR3 has 15 residues. TCRdb re-derived calls from the 5' RACE reads in MiXCR, one entry per CDR3 protein. The table lists about 600,000 distinct CDR3 sequences, 20% to 25% of them singletons. Sequenced sample: PBMCs or a T cell subset sorted from them (not recorded which). This sequence originates from an adult woman who had mild COVID-19 (a few samples of this study predate the infection). Cell type and time point are not known. The chain has TRBV30 and TRBJ2-5; D gene uncertain. The CDR3 nucleotides are TGTGCCTGGAGTGTAATGTCGGGTGCAAAAGAGACCCAGTACTTC. This codes for CAWSVMSGAKETQYF.